The T cell receptor beta chain described here comes from a study of T cell responses to AZD1222 COVID-19 vaccine. The CDR3 length is 14 residues. Germline trimming cut 6 bases from V and 5 bases from J; bases unmatched to any gene: 6. The germline V gene has CDR1 LNHDA and CDR2 SQIVND (reference sequence). Assay: immunoSEQ multiplex PCR; the TCRdb copy retains only in-frame clones and omits some. In the table there are about 99,000 clones, around nine tenths of which are singletons. V usage is TRBV19 and J usage is TRBJ1-4, with 7 bases fitting TRBD1. The sample in question was peripheral blood, obtained 28 days after the second dose of the MenACWY control vaccine. The clonotype originates from an adult who received the MenACWY meningococcal vaccine as a control. The CDR3: CASRATGPNEKLFF. The CDR3 bases are TGTGCCAGTAGGGCGACAGGGCCGAATGAAAAACTGTTTTTT.